This T cell receptor (beta chain) stems from a study of T cells in localized non-small cell lung cancer. After removal of 2 bases from V and 4 bases from J, the junction contained 8 bases not matched to a gene. Germline V lookup: CDR1 SGHTA, CDR2 FQGNSA. This CDR3 is built from 16 residues. Sequencing was performed with immunoSEQ multiplex PCR; in TCRdb, only in-frame clones are kept and a portion is missing. Of around 20,000 clones in the sample, 70% to 90% were seen once. Sequences were derived from PBMCs, sampled before any cancer treatment. This sequence joins TRBV7-2 and TRBJ2-3; the match to TRBD2 covers 8 bases. The origin of this receptor is a woman between 35 and 75 years old with stage II squamous cell lung carcinoma. CDR3 sequence reads: CASSLLGLAGADTQYF. CDR3 nucleotides: TGTGCCAGCAGCTTACTAGGACTAGCCGGGGCAGATACGCAGTATTTT.